This entry lists 15 T cell receptor beta chains sequenced from one sample in a study of Graves' ophthalmopathy and Graves' hyperthyroidism. Scientists amplified the TCR beta CDR3 regions from RNA transcripts. First-round RT-PCR employed HTBI primers, with a second-round multiplex PCR after it. TCRdb re-analysed the multiplex PCR reads in MiXCR, keeping a single row per CDR3 protein. The sample lists some 250,000 distinct CDR3 sequences, 45% occurring once. The sample taken for sequencing was peripheral blood. These receptors came from an adult man with Graves' ophthalmopathy.

The V call is TRBV6-6, the J call TRBJ1-6; D is undetermined. The V end was cut by 2 bases, the J end by 7 bases, with 6 bases between. Germline-derived CDR1 and CDR2 are MNHNY and SVGAGI (reference sequence). The CDR3 contains 13 residues. Here the CDR3 reads CASSYGMNSPLHF. CDR3 sequence (DNA): TGTGCCAGCAGTTACGGGATGAATTCACCCCTCCACTTT.

The genes are TRBV7-3 and TRBJ2-2; 10 nucleotides align to TRBD2. CDR1 and CDR2 (germline): SGHTA, FQGTGA. This CDR3 region has 16 residues. With 5 bases clipped from V and 6 bases from J, the junction kept 9 bases outside the gene matches. The CDR3 sequence: CASSPAIAGGAGELFF. Here the CDR3 DNA reads TGTGCCAGCAGCCCAGCCATAGCGGGGGGTGCCGGGGAGCTGTTTTTT.

This clonotype was found many times. V usage is TRBV10-3 and J usage is TRBJ2-5; D is perhaps TRBD2 (6 bases). Trimming stripped 3 bases from V and 4 bases from J, with 15 bases between. The germline CDR1 and CDR2 sequences are ENHRY and SYGVKD. The CDR3 totals 15 residues. The DNA of the CDR3 is TGTGCCATCAGTGATGGTCAGGGAGGAAGAGAGACCCAGTACTTC. It is translated as CAISDGQGGRETQYF.

This clonotype was observed a few times. The junction and the germline gene differ at one end; a read error may be behind it. The CDR3 here is CASSPTVGDTQYF. CDR3 in DNA: TGTGCCAGCAGTCCCACAGTTGGCGATACGCAGTATTTT. The chain joins TRBV24-1 to TRBJ2-3, with D uncertain. Per germline, CDR1 KGHDR and CDR2 SFDVKD. The CDR3 sequence is 13 residues long.

The J gene is TRBJ2-5, the V gene TRBV10-1, with TRBD1 matching over 11 bases. The CDR3 spans 15 residues. The ends lost 6 bases at V and 2 bases at J; junction bases unmatched: 5. From germline, CDR1 is WNHNN and CDR2 SYGVQD (reference sequence). The CDR3 loop reads CASSQGDRGQETQYF. CDR3 bases: TGCGCCAGCAGCCAAGGGGACAGGGGGCAAGAGACCCAGTACTTC.

On this clonotype: A read error may produce the germline difference seen at one junction end. The chain employs TRBV9 and TRBJ1-6; no definite D call. Germline-derived CDR1 and CDR2 are SGDLS and YYNGEE. The CDR3 consists of 17 residues. The CDR3 here is CASSQDHSFSYNSPLHF. CDR3 bases: TGCGCCAGCAGCCAAGATCACAGCTTCTCCTATAATTCACCCCTCCACTTT.

This clonotype was counted between two and nine times. The chain employs TRBV28 and TRBJ2-5, with 12 positions matching TRBD1. The V gene's germline CDR1 is MDHEN and CDR2 SYDVKM. Germline trimming cut 5 bases from V and 4 bases from J; bases unmatched to any gene: 8. The CDR3 loop spans 16 amino acids. The CDR3 here is CASSTTPGQGAETQYF. The CDR3 nucleotides are TGTGCCAGCAGTACCACCCCGGGACAGGGGGCAGAGACCCAGTACTTC.

This clonotype was picked up many times. V and J are TRBV10-3 and TRBJ2-7, with 14 bases aligning to TRBD2. J lost 7 bases, V lost 7 bases, and 9 bases had no gene match. Germline V gene sequence: CDR1 ENHRY, CDR2 SYGVKD. The length of the CDR3 is 15 residues. The CDR3 DNA is TGTGCCATCACCCCGGGACTAGCGGGAGAAGGAGAGCAGTACTTC. It codes for CAITPGLAGEGEQYF.

The chain carries TRBV2 and TRBJ1-2; TRBD1 is a possible D gene (5 bases). This CDR3 is 14 amino acids long. Trimming removed 4 bases at V and 6 bases at J, with 15 bases between. Germline-derived CDR1 and CDR2 are SNHLY and FYNNEI. CDR3 in amino acids: CASSALGGTDGYTF. CDR3 in DNA: TGTGCCAGCAGTGCTCTCGGGGGTACGGATGGCTACACCTTC.

As regards this clonotype: A much larger clone differs from this one at a single base, so this may be a read error. The J gene is TRBJ2-5, the V gene TRBV10-2; a weak D match, TRBD2 (5 bases). The CDR3 has 11 residues. Germline-derived CDR1 and CDR2 are WSHSY and SAAADI. This CDR3 is CASRDGETRYF. The CDR3 DNA sequence: TGCGCCAGCAGGGATGGGGAGACCCGGTACTTC.

This clonotype has only a few counts. This chain connects TRBV12-3 or TRBV12-4 to TRBJ2-7; 7 nucleotides line up with TRBD1. After removal of 8 bases from V and 0 bases from J, the junction contained 4 bases not matched to a gene. The CDR3 has 13 amino acids. The DNA for the CDR3 is TGTGCCAGCTCCGGACAGGACTCCTACGAGCAGTACTTC. Amino acids: CASSGQDSYEQYF.

This clonotype turned up a few times. The chain links TRBV15 to TRBJ1-4; D call uncertain. Trimming stripped 5 bases from V and 4 bases from J, with 11 bases between. CDR3 size: 14 residues. CDR1 is LNHNV and CDR2 is YYDKDF in the germline V gene (reference sequence). The CDR3 loop is CATSHGQRNEKLFF. The DNA for the CDR3 is TGTGCCACCAGCCACGGGCAGCGTAATGAAAAACTGTTTTTT.

This chain uses TRBV5-8 with TRBJ1-2, with D hard to call. Germline values: CDR1 SGHTS, CDR2 YDEGEE. V was pared by 1 base and J by 4 bases, with 11 bases between. This CDR3 has 14 residues. DNA for the CDR3: TGTGCCAGCAGCTTGACCGAGGAGACCTATGGCTACACCTTC. It is translated as CASSLTEETYGYTF. The full variable domain, rest sourced from reference TRBV5-8 and TRBJ1-2, is EAGVTQSPTHLIKTRGQQATLRCSPISGHTSVYWYQQALGLGLQFLLWYDEGEERNRGNFPPRFSGRQFPNYSSELNVNALELEDSALYLCASSLTEETYGYTFGSGTRLTVV.

The V call is TRBV6-5, the J call TRBJ1-2, with TRBD1 matching over 9 bases. Germline CDR1 reads MNHEY; CDR2 reads SVGAGI. The length of the CDR3 is 15 residues. With 5 bases clipped from V and 3 bases from J, the junction kept 7 bases outside the gene matches. Here the CDR3 DNA reads TGTGCCAGCAGTCCCGGGACAGGGAGGGACTATGGCTACACCTTC. Its translation: CASSPGTGRDYGYTF.

The chain joins TRBV6-4 to TRBJ2-3, with unresolved D. The CDR3 spans 14 residues. The V end was cut by 4 bases, the J end by 5 bases, with 13 bases between. Germline V CDR1 and CDR2: MRHNA, SNTAGT. The CDR3 spells CASSALPYGDTQYF. For the CDR3, the DNA is TGTGCCAGCAGTGCATTGCCGTATGGAGATACGCAGTATTTT.